A selection of T cell receptor beta chains follows, all from one sample in a study of CD8 T cells in ankylosing spondylitis. In TCRdb, the 5' RACE reads were re-called with MiXCR into one record per CDR3 protein. The table shows 30,000 to 40,000 distinct CDR3 sequences, with 10% to 13% occurring only once. Sequencing was performed on blood, either unsorted or a sorted T cell fraction (not recorded which). The source of these receptors is a male donor with ankylosing spondylitis or in good health (not recorded which). Both conserved end residues are part of each CDR3. D genes are given only for firm matches. For some rows the clone size is stated as once, few or many, or as a class when expanded; others skip it.

>TRBD2|14|few|TRBJ2-7|TRBV11-2
CASSLEAGTSGRYF
TGTGCCAGCAGCTTAGAGGCCGGGACTAGCGGGAGATACTTC
>-|14|few|TRBJ2-2|TRBV19
CASSPEYGSGELFF
TGTGCCAGTAGTCCCGAATACGGGTCCGGGGAGCTGTTTTTT
>TRBD2|17|many|TRBJ2-7|TRBV20-1
CSARDRRLAGGLYEQYF
TGCAGTGCTAGAGATCGGCGTCTAGCGGGAGGTTTGTACGAGCAGTACTTC
>-|16|-|TRBJ2-7|TRBV29-1
CSVEAGSFQNPYEQYF
TGCAGCGTTGAAGCCGGATCCTTTCAAAACCCCTACGAGCAGTACTTC
>TRBD2|13|many|TRBJ2-1|TRBV20-1
CSARGGTTIWGVF
TGCAGTGCTAGGGGGGGGACGACTATTTGGGGAGTCTTC
>TRBD2|17|many|TRBJ2-3|TRBV5-6
CASSHQLPAGGPDTQYF
TGTGCCAGCAGCCACCAACTTCCCGCGGGAGGGCCAGATACGCAGTATTTT
>-|13|few|TRBJ2-7|TRBV11-1
CASSLLAGIEQYF
TGTGCCAGCAGCTTACTGGCCGGGATCGAGCAGTACTTC
>-|15|many|TRBJ2-5|TRBV12-3/TRBV12-4
CASSPGGGGGETQYF
TGTGCCAGCAGCCCCGGAGGGGGGGGCGGGGAGACCCAGTACTTC
>TRBD1|13|many|TRBJ1-1|TRBV6-6
CASSETGHTEAFF
TGTGCCAGCAGTGAGACAGGGCACACTGAAGCTTTCTTT
>-|13|many|TRBJ2-5|TRBV5-1
CASSLLSEETQYF
TGCGCCAGCAGCCTCCTTAGTGAAGAGACCCAGTACTTC
>-|14|many|TRBJ2-5|TRBV6-5
CASSYEGLGETQYF
TGTGCCAGCAGTTACGAGGGGCTTGGGGAGACCCAGTACTTC
>TRBD1|12|few|TRBJ2-7|TRBV6-2/TRBV6-3
CASSRQGIEQYF
TGTGCCAGCAGCAGACAGGGGATCGAGCAGTACTTC
>TRBD2|17|many|TRBJ2-1|TRBV7-8
CASSLEFLAGGSDEQFF
TGTGCCAGCAGCTTAGAATTTCTAGCGGGAGGTTCTGATGAGCAGTTCTTC
>-|12|many|TRBJ1-1|TRBV27
CASSSVNTEAFF
TGTGCCAGCAGTTCAGTGAACACTGAAGCTTTCTTT
>TRBD2|16|many|TRBJ2-1|TRBV19
CASSPSGLAAYNEQFF
TGTGCCAGTAGTCCATCGGGACTAGCGGCCTACAATGAGCAGTTCTTC
>TRBD2|20|few|TRBJ2-1|TRBV5-4
CASSLRRGLAGESSYNEQFF
TGTGCCAGCAGCTTACGCCGGGGACTAGCGGGAGAAAGCTCCTACAATGAGCAGTTCTTC
>TRBD2|15|many|TRBJ2-7|TRBV6-2/TRBV6-3
CASSYGLAGLYEQYF
TGTGCCAGCAGTTACGGACTAGCGGGATTGTACGAGCAGTACTTC
>-|13|many|TRBJ1-1|TRBV29-1
CSEQRIQGTEAFF
TGCAGCGAACAAAGGATTCAGGGAACTGAAGCTTTCTTT
>-|15|many|TRBJ1-1|TRBV20-1
CSARDLYQGGTEAFF
TGCAGTGCTAGAGATCTCTATCAGGGAGGCACTGAAGCTTTCTTT
>-|16|few|TRBJ2-1|TRBV12-3/TRBV12-4
CASMGRVSNMGNEQFF
TGTGCCAGCATGGGCAGGGTATCTAATATGGGCAATGAGCAGTTCTTC
>TRBD2|12|medium-sized|TRBJ2-1|TRBV10-3
CALGLGRNEQFF
TGTGCCCTGGGACTAGGAAGGAATGAGCAGTTCTTC
>-|12|many|TRBJ2-2|TRBV7-3
CASRENTGELFF
TGTGCCAGCAGAGAAAACACCGGGGAGCTGTTTTTT
>TRBD2|15|few|TRBJ2-7|TRBV9
CASSEGPSGRYEQYF
TGTGCCAGCAGCGAGGGGCCTAGCGGGAGGTACGAGCAGTACTTC
>TRBD2|15|many|TRBJ2-7|TRBV20-1
CSAPSSGLAGAEQYF
TGCAGTGCTCCTTCCTCCGGACTAGCGGGAGCCGAGCAGTACTTC
>-|15|-|TRBJ1-1|TRBV7-8
CASSFSPGRNTEAFF
TGTGCCAGCAGCTTTAGTCCCGGCCGGAACACTGAAGCTTTCTTT
>TRBD2|15|many|TRBJ2-1|TRBV15
CATSRPGLAGTEQFF
TGTGCCACCAGCAGACCGGGACTAGCGGGTACTGAGCAGTTCTTC
>-|16|-|TRBJ2-3|TRBV2
CASRGTLASPTDTQYF
TGTGCCAGCAGAGGAACTTTAGCGAGCCCCACAGATACGCAGTATTTT
>-|14|many|TRBJ2-7|TRBV2
CASSGTSLPYEQYF
TGTGCCAGCAGTGGTACCTCTCTCCCCTACGAGCAGTACTTC
>-|17|many|TRBJ2-3|TRBV28
CASSDPLASTSTDTQYF
TGTGCCAGCAGTGACCCACTAGCAAGTACTAGCACAGATACGCAGTATTTT
>-|12|-|TRBJ2-1|TRBV6-5
CASSYTGDEQFF
TGTGCCAGCAGTTATACTGGGGATGAGCAGTTCTTC
>-|16|medium-sized|TRBJ1-3|TRBV20-1
CSARDSGPKSGNTIYF
TGCAGTGCTAGAGATTCCGGACCGAAGTCTGGAAACACCATATATTTT
>-|16|many|TRBJ1-3|TRBV5-1
CASSFDAAEVRNTIYF
TGCGCCAGCAGCTTCGATGCAGCGGAGGTTCGAAACACCATATATTTT
>-|11|many|TRBJ2-7|TRBV12-3/TRBV12-4
CASSTFYEQYF
TGTGCCAGCAGTACCTTCTACGAGCAGTACTTC
>TRBD1|14|many|TRBJ1-4|TRBV30
CAWSSGTGDEKLFF
TGTGCCTGGTCCTCCGGGACAGGGGATGAAAAACTGTTTTTT
>-|14|many|TRBJ2-3|TRBV20-1
CSARLGTNTDTQYF
TGCAGTGCTAGACTCGGGACCAACACAGATACGCAGTATTTT
>TRBD2|15|many|TRBJ2-1|TRBV9
CASSASGSAYNEQFF
TGTGCCAGCAGCGCAAGCGGGAGTGCCTACAATGAGCAGTTCTTC
>TRBD2|14|many|TRBJ2-7|TRBV5-1
CASSLRLASGEQYF
TGCGCCAGCAGCTTAAGACTAGCATCCGGGGAGCAGTACTTC
>-|13|many|TRBJ2-1|TRBV24-1
CATSEAEYNEQFF
TGTGCCACCAGTGAGGCAGAGTACAATGAGCAGTTCTTC
>-|16|many|TRBJ1-1|TRBV5-1
CASSLAGLIMNTEAFF
TGCGCCAGCAGCTTGGCCGGACTGATCATGAACACTGAAGCTTTCTTT
>-|13|many|TRBJ2-7|TRBV7-2
CASSSRVGYEQYF
TGTGCCAGCAGCTCCAGGGTTGGGTACGAGCAGTACTTC
>TRBD1|12|few|TRBJ2-5|TRBV28
CASRSGGETQYF
TGTGCCAGCAGATCAGGGGGAGAGACCCAGTACTTC
>TRBD1|15|many|TRBJ2-7|TRBV5-1
CASSLGTGALNEQYF
TGCGCCAGCAGCTTGGGTACAGGGGCGTTAAACGAGCAGTACTTC
>TRBD1|19|many|TRBJ2-6|TRBV7-6
CASSLEVAGGATGANVLTF
TGTGCCAGCAGCTTAGAGGTGGCAGGGGGCGCAACTGGGGCCAACGTCCTGACTTTC
>-|12|-|TRBJ2-3|TRBV27
CASSPRRDTQYF
TGTGCCAGCAGTCCACGTAGAGATACGCAGTATTTT
>TRBD1|19|many|TRBJ2-2|TRBV19
CASSILRGTGGQNTGELFF
TGTGCCAGTAGTATCCTGCGGGGGACAGGGGGCCAGAACACCGGGGAGCTGTTTTTT
>TRBD2|14|many|TRBJ2-7|TRBV20-1
CSARLVSGTDEQYF
TGCAGTGCTAGGCTCGTTAGCGGGACCGACGAGCAGTACTTC
>TRBD1|15|-|TRBJ1-3|TRBV5-1
CASSTGTGAGNTIYF
TGCGCCAGCAGCACCGGGACAGGGGCTGGAAACACCATATATTTT
>-|18|-|TRBJ2-3|TRBV2
CASSIRLDEAENTDTQYF
TGTGCCAGCAGTATTCGCCTCGATGAAGCCGAGAACACAGATACGCAGTATTTT
>-|15|many|TRBJ2-4|TRBV27
CASSRGSVAKNIQYF
TGTGCCAGCAGTCGCGGGTCGGTAGCCAAAAACATTCAGTACTTC
>-|13|once|TRBJ1-1|TRBV19
CASSINPQPEAFF
TGTGCCAGTAGTATTAATCCCCAACCTGAAGCTTTCTTT
>-|11|many|TRBJ2-1|TRBV20-1
CSAREAHFPAF
TGCAGTGCTAGAGAGGCGCATTTTCCGGCTTTC
>TRBD1|15|many|TRBJ1-4|TRBV7-8
CASSLGQGNNEKLFF
TGTGCCAGCAGCTTAGGACAGGGTAATAATGAAAAACTGTTTTTT
>TRBD2|17|many|TRBJ2-7|TRBV4-3
CASSQETGLAGAYEQYF
TGCGCCAGCAGCCAAGAAACGGGACTAGCGGGGGCCTACGAGCAGTACTTC
>TRBD2|17|many|TRBJ2-1|TRBV6-1
CASRIPLGGTSGSQQFF
TGTGCCAGCCGCATCCCCTTGGGCGGGACTAGCGGGAGTCAGCAGTTCTTC
>-|13|many|TRBJ1-2|TRBV5-5
CASSLPGNYGYTF
TGTGCCAGCAGCTTACCCGGGAACTATGGCTACACCTTC
>TRBD1|14|few|TRBJ2-7|TRBV28
CASSFWDRDREQYF
TGTGCCAGCAGTTTTTGGGACAGGGATCGCGAGCAGTACTTC
>-|15|few|TRBJ2-1|TRBV24-1
CATSDGLGRGNEQFF
TGTGCCACCAGTGATGGACTTGGGAGGGGGAATGAGCAGTTCTTC
>TRBD2|16|many|TRBJ2-3|TRBV6-1
CASTRGLAGNTDTQYF
TGTGCCAGCACCCGGGGGCTAGCGGGAAACACAGATACGCAGTATTTT
>-|13|many|TRBJ1-1|TRBV18
CASSLVSGTEAFF
TGTGCCAGCTCACTAGTTTCCGGGACAGAAGCTTTCTTT
>TRBD1|13|many|TRBJ1-1|TRBV29-1
CSVETGGNTEAFF
TGCAGCGTTGAAACAGGGGGGAACACTGAAGCTTTCTTT